Sequencing of this TCR beta chain was carried out in a study of control samples from healthy donors and cancer patients (dated by TCRdb to 2018 to 2021). This clone was seen only once. It lacks a known antigen. Within one base of it there is no much larger clone, and no base qualities were kept. The library was made by the immunoSEQ multiplex PCR assay. TCRdb took this table from immuneACCESS and kept in-frame rearrangements with V and J called. Such tables lack part of the clones; where checked against another copy, unresolved V genes explain under half of the gap, and the rest is unexplained. Counted in this sample were about 50,000 clones; around 90% of them appeared once. The top ten clones comprise roughly 0.8% of the sample. V loses 7 bases of germline sequence and J loses 6 bases, and the interval between the two ends is 9 bases. The CDR3, cysteine through phenylalanine, is 12 amino acids long. The CDR3 DNA has 36 bases and is translated from base 1. CDR1 SNHLY and CDR2 FYNNEI are derived from the germline V gene.

The rearrangement combines TRBV2 with TRBJ1-4; confidence is insufficient to name the D gene. The clonotype comes from a man aged 25 to 40 with colorectal cancer. Sequencing used PBMCs. The nucleotide sequence is TGTGCCAGCAAGGACGCGTATGAAAAACTGTTTTTT. It translates as CASKDAYEKLFF.